A single sample is the source of the 16 T cell receptor beta chains below, sequenced in a study of blood T cell repertoires in COVID-19. TCRdb keeps only in-frame clones here, not all; method: immunoSEQ multiplex PCR. The sample comprises around 470,000 clones, 80% to 95% of which are singletons, and about 0.57% rests with the top ten. Sequencing input: PBMCs or T cells enriched from blood (not recorded which). The receptors were gathered from a man younger than 35 who had recovered from COVID-19.

This sequence joins TRBV9 and TRBJ2-7, with 10 bases lining up with TRBD2. The CDR3 runs 15 residues. Germline V lookup: CDR1 SGDLS, CDR2 YYNGEE. V gave up 0 bases and J gave up 5 bases; unmatched junction bases: 5. CDR3 sequence (DNA): TGTGCCAGCAGCGTAGGAGTAGCGGGGGGTCACGAGCAGTACTTC. Translated: CASSVGVAGGHEQYF.

This clone showed up just once. The gene calls are TRBV10-3 and TRBJ1-4; 9 bases map to TRBD1. Germline CDR1 is ENHRY and CDR2 is SYGVKD. The CDR3 consists of 13 residues. The V and J ends lost 4 bases and 10 bases, in that order; junction bases with no gene match: 4. The CDR3: CAISGTGEGKLFF. The CDR3, as DNA: TGTGCCATCAGTGGGACAGGGGAGGGAAAACTGTTTTTT.

J is TRBJ2-1 and V is TRBV5-4, with 13 bases matching TRBD2. Germline CDR1 reads SGHNT; CDR2 reads YYREEE (reference sequence). The ends lost 4 bases at V and 2 bases at J; junction bases unmatched: 3. This CDR3 has 16 amino acids. CDR3: CASSAGTSGTYNEQFF. The CDR3 region has the DNA TGTGCCAGCAGCGCCGGGACTAGCGGGACCTACAATGAGCAGTTCTTC.

V is TRBV6-1 and J is TRBJ1-4; TRBD1 matches at 7 bases. The CDR3 runs 16 residues. V lost 4 bases to trimming and J lost 0 bases; unmatched junction nucleotides: 5. Germline-derived CDR1 and CDR2 are MNHNS and SASEGT. The CDR3 sequence: CASSGQGHTTNEKLFF. For the CDR3, the DNA is TGTGCCAGCAGTGGACAGGGCCACACAACTAATGAAAAACTGTTTTTT.

The V and J genes are TRBV6-6 and TRBJ1-2, with 11 positions matching TRBD1. Germline-derived CDR1 and CDR2 are MNHNY and SVGAGI (reference sequence). CDR3 length: 17 residues. The junction had 10 bases not matched to a gene; V was cut back by 5 bases and J by 2 bases. The CDR3 DNA reads as TGTGCCAGCAGTCAAAACTCCGGGACAGGGGGGAACTATGGCTACACCTTC. This codes for CASSQNSGTGGNYGYTF.

V is TRBV11-2 and J is TRBJ2-5; D perhaps matches TRBD1 (5 bases). Between the trimmed V and J ends, which lost 1 base and 5 bases, there was a span of 23 bases. CDR3 length equals 18 residues. Germline CDR1 reads SGHAT; CDR2 reads FQNNGV. The CDR3 here is CASSLVVGAVRQWETQYF. For the CDR3, the DNA is TGTGCCAGCAGCTTAGTAGTAGGGGCGGTCAGACAATGGGAGACCCAGTACTTC.

The V gene is TRBV6-6, the J gene TRBJ1-1, with D possibly TRBD1 on 5 matching bases. The germline V and J ends were trimmed by 2 bases and 7 bases, with 8 bases remaining between them. The CDR3 runs 12 residues. Germline CDR1 MNHNY, CDR2 SVGAGI (reference sequence). Here the CDR3 DNA reads TGTGCCAGCAGTTACCCTCAGGGTGAAGCTTTCTTT. This gives the protein CASSYPQGEAFF.

The V and J genes are TRBV7-2 and TRBJ2-7, with 9 bases fitting TRBD1. From germline, CDR1 is SGHTA and CDR2 FQGNSA. The CDR3 has 12 amino acids. V was clipped by 5 bases and J by 5 bases; unmatched bases: 1. CDR3 nucleotides: TGTGCCAGCAGCACAGGGGGCAACGAGCAGTACTTC. Translation: CASSTGGNEQYF.

The rearrangement joins TRBV11-2 to TRBJ2-7, with TRBD1 as a possible D gene (6 bases). The germline V and J ends were trimmed by 1 base and 2 bases, with 12 bases remaining between them. Germline loops: CDR1 SGHAT, CDR2 FQNNGV. The CDR3 extends over 15 amino acids. CDR3: CASSLGRTDTYEQYF. The CDR3 DNA is TGTGCCAGCAGCTTAGGAAGGACAGACACCTACGAGCAGTACTTC.

This clone was seen once. The chain links TRBV5-5 to TRBJ2-2; the D gene is possibly TRBD2 (5 bases). The CDR3 has 13 residues. Germline assignment: CDR1 SGHKS and CDR2 YYEKEE (reference sequence). Trimming left V 0 bases short and J 7 bases short, with 7 bases between. CDR3 region: CASSLAGNGELFF. The CDR3 region has the DNA TGTGCCAGCAGCTTGGCGGGGAACGGGGAGCTGTTTTTT. The variable domain in full, with the rest retrieved from reference TRBV5-5 and TRBJ2-2, is DAGVTQSPTHLIKTRGQQVTLRCSPISGHKSVSWYQQVLGQGPQFIFQYYEKEERGRGNFPDRFSARQFPNYSSELNVNALLLGDSALYLCASSLAGNGELFFGEGSRLTVL.

The DNA of the CDR3 is TGTGCCAGCACGGGAGGGGTTGCCGGGGAGCTGTTTTTT. It encodes CASTGGVAGELFF. This chain joins TRBV6-5 and TRBJ2-2; 8 bases align to TRBD2. Germline CDR1 reads MNHEY; CDR2 reads SVGAGI. This CDR3 contains 13 residues. V lost 7 bases to trimming and J lost 6 bases; unmatched junction nucleotides: 4.

The chain carries TRBV6-5 and TRBJ1-1; 8 nucleotides align to TRBD1. This CDR3 has 13 amino acids. Germline V lookup: CDR1 MNHEY, CDR2 SVGAGI. Trimming cost V 6 bases and J 4 bases; bases outside gene matches: 4. CDR3 DNA: TGTGCCAGCAGGGCAGGGGGCGTCACTGAAGCTTTCTTT. Its protein is CASRAGGVTEAFF.

This clone was observed a few times. The CDR3 DNA is TGTGCCAGCAGTGAAGCACAGGGGCGTCAGTCACCCCTCCACTTT. Protein sequence: CASSEAQGRQSPLHF. V and J are TRBV2 and TRBJ1-6; 7 positions match TRBD1. With V trimmed by 0 bases and J by 10 bases, 6 bases remained unmatched. The CDR3 consists of 15 residues. Germline values: CDR1 SNHLY, CDR2 FYNNEI. The whole variable domain, remainder taken from reference TRBV2 and TRBJ1-6, is EPEVTQTPSHQVTQMGQEVILRCVPISNHLYFYWYRQILGQKVEFLVSFYNNEISEKSEIFDDQFSVERPDGSNFTLKIRSTKLEDSAMYFCASSEAQGRQSPLHFGNGTRLTVT.

This CDR3 reads CASSEVATSGPVGDTQYF. Here the CDR3 DNA reads TGTGCCAGCAGTGAAGTCGCGACTAGCGGGCCTGTTGGGGATACGCAGTATTTT. The rearrangement joins TRBV6-1 to TRBJ2-3, with TRBD2 matching 10 bases. The ends lost 1 base at V and 6 bases at J; junction bases unmatched: 13. CDR3 length: 18 amino acids. Germline CDR1 and CDR2: MNHNS and SASEGT.

This clone was counted once. V usage is TRBV28 and J usage is TRBJ1-2; no definite D call. Germline V lookup: CDR1 MDHEN, CDR2 SYDVKM. V gave up 7 bases and J gave up 7 bases, with 19 bases separating them. The CDR3 totals 14 residues. The CDR3 reads CASTAGGEISGYTF. CDR3 DNA sequence: TGTGCCAGCACCGCCGGCGGGGAAATCTCTGGCTACACCTTC.

The V and J genes are TRBV5-4 and TRBJ1-2, with a weak D call TRBD1 (5 bases). Per the germline V gene, CDR1 is SGHNT and CDR2 is YYREEE (reference sequence). There are 14 residues in the CDR3. Trimming stripped 5 bases from V and 2 bases from J, with 13 bases between. CDR3 protein: CASSLFGANYGYTF. CDR3 coding DNA: TGTGCCAGCAGTTTGTTTGGGGCGAACTATGGCTACACCTTC.